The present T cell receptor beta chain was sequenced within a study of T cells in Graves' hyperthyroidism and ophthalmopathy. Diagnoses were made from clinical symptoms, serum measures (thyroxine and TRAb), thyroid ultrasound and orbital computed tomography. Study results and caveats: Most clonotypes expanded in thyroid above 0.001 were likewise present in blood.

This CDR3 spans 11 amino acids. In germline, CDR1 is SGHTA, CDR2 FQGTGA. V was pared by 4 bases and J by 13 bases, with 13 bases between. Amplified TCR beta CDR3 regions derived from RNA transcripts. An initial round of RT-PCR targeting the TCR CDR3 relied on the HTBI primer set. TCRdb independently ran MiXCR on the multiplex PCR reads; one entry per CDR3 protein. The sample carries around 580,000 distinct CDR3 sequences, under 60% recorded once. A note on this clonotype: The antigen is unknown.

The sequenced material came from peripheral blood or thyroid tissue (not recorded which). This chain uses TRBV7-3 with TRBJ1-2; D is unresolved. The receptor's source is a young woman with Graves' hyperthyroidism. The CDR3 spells CASSSIAASTF. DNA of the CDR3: TGTGCCAGCAGCTCGATAGCGGCTAGCACCTTC.